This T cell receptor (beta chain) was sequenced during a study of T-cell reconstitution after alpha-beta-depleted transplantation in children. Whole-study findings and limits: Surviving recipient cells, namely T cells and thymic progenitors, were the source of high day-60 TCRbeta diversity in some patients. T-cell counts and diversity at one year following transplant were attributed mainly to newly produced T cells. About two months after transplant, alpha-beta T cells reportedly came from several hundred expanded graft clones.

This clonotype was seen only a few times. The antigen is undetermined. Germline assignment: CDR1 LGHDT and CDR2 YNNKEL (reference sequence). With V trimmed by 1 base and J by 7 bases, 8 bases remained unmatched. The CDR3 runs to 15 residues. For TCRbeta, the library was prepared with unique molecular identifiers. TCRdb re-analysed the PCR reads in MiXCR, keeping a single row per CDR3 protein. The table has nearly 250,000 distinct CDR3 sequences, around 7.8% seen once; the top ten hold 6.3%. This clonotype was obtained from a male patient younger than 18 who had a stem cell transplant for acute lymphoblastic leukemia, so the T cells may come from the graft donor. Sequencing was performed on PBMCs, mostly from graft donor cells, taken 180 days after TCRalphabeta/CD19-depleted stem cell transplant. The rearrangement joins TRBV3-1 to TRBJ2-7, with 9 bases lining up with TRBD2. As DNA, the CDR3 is TGTGCCAGCAGCCAAGGGGGACTAGCCCAGGGAGAGCAGTACTTC. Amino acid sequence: CASSQGGLAQGEQYF.